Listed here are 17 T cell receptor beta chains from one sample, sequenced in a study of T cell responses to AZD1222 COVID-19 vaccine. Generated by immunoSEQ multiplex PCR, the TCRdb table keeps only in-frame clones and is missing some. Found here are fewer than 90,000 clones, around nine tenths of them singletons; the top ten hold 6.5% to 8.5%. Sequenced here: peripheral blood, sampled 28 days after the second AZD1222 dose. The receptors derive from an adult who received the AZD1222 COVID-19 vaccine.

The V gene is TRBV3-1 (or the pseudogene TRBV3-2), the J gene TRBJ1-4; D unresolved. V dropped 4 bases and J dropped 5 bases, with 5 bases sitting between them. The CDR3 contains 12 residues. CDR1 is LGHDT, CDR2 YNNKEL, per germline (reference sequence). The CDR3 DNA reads TGTGCCAGCAGCCCAGGCAATGAAAAACTGTTTTTT. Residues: CASSPGNEKLFF.

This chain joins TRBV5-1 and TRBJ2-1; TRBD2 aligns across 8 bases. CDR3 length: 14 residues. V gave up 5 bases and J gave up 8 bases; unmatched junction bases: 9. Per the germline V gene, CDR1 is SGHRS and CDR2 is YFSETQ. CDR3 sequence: CASRGLVQSDEQFF. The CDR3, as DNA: TGCGCCAGCAGGGGACTAGTTCAGAGCGATGAGCAGTTCTTC.

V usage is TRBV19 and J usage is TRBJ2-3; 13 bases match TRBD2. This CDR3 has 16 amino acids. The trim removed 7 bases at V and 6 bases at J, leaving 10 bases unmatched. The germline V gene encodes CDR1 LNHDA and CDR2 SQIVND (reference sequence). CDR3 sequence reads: CASKGLAGENSDTQYF. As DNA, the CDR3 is TGTGCCAGTAAAGGACTAGCGGGAGAAAACTCCGATACGCAGTATTTT. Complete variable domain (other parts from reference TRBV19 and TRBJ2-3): DGGITQSPKYLFRKEGQNVTLSCEQNLNHDAMYWYRQDPGQGLRLIYYSQIVNDFQKGDIAEGYSVSREKKESFPLTVTSAQKNPTAFYLCASKGLAGENSDTQYFGPGTRLTVL.

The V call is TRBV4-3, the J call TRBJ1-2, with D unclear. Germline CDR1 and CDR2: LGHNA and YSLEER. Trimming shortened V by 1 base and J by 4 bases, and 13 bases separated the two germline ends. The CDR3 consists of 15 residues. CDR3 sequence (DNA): TGCGCCAGCAGCCAAGCGACCCCTCCTGTCTATGGCTACACCTTC. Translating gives CASSQATPPVYGYTF.

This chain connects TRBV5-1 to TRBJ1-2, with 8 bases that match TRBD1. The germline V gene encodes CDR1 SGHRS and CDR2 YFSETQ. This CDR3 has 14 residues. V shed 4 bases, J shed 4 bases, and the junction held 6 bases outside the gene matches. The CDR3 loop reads CASSETGASYGYTF. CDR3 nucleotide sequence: TGCGCCAGCAGCGAGACAGGGGCCAGCTATGGCTACACCTTC.

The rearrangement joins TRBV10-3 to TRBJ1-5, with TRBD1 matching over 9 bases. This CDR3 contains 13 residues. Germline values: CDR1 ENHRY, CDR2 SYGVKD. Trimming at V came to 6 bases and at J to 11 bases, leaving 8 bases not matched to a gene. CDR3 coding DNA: TGTGCCATCAGCCCGGGACAGGGTGAAGCCCAGCATTTT. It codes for CAISPGQGEAQHF.

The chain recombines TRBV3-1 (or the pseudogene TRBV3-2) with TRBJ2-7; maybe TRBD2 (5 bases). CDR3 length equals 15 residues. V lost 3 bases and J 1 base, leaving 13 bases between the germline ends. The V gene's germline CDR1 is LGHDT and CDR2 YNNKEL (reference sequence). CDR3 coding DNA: TGTGCCAGCAGCCAGTCGGTAGCGCGATCCTACGAGCAGTACTTC. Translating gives CASSQSVARSYEQYF.

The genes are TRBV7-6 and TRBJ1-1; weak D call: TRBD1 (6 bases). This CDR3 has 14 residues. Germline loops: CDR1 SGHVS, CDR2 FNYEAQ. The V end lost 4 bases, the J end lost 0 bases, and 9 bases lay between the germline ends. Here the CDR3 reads CASSSGQLNTEAFF. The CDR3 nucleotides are TGTGCCAGCAGCTCAGGACAGCTGAACACTGAAGCTTTCTTT.

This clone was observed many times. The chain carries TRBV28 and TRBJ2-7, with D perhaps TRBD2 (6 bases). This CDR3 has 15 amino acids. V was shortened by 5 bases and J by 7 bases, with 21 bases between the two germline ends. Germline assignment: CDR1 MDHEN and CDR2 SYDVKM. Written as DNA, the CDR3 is TGTGCCAGCAGTACAGCCCGGGCCATGGCGGGGGAGCAGTACTTC. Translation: CASSTARAMAGEQYF.

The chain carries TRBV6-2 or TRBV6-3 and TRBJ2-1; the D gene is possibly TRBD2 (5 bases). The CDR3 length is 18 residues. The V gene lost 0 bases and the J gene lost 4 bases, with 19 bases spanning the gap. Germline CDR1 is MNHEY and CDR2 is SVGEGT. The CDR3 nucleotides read TGTGCCAGCAGTTACTCGAGTAGGGCAGGAGGCTATTACAATGAGCAGTTCTTC. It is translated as CASSYSSRAGGYYNEQFF.

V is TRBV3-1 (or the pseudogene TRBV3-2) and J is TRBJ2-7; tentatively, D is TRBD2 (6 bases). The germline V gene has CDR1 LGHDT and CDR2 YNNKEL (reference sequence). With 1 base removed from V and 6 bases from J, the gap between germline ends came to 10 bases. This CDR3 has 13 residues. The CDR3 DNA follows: TGTGCCAGCAGCCAAGCTGGGAGGTCCGAGCAGTACTTC. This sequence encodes CASSQAGRSEQYF.

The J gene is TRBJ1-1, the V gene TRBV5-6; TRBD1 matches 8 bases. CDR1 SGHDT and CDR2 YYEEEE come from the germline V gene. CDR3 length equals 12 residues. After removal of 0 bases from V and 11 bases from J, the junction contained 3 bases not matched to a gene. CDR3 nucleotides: TGTGCCAGCAGCTTGGGGACAGGGAATGCTTTCTTT. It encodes CASSLGTGNAFF.

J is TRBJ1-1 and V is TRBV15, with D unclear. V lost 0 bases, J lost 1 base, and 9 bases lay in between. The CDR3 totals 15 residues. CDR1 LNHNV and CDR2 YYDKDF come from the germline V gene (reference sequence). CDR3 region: CATSRDGSGNTEAFF. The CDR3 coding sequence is TGTGCCACCAGCAGAGATGGGTCAGGGAACACTGAAGCTTTCTTT.

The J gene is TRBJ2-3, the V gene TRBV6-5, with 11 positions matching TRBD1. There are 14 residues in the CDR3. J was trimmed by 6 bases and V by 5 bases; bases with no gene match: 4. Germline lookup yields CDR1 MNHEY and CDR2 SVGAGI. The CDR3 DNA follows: TGTGCCAGCAGTCCTAGGACAGGGGGCGATACGCAGTATTTT. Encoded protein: CASSPRTGGDTQYF.

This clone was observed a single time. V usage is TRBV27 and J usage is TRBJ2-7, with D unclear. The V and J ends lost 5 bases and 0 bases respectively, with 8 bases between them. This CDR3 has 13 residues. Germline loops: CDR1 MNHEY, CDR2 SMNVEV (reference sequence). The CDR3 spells CASSLRISYEQYF. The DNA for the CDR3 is TGTGCCAGCAGTCTCAGGATCTCCTACGAGCAGTACTTC.

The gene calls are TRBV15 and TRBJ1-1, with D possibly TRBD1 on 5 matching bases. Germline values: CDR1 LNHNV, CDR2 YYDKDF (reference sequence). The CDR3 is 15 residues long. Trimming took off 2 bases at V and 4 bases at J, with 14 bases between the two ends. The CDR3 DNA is TGTGCCACCAGCAGATTGGGGCAGACTACCACTGAAGCTTTCTTT. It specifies CATSRLGQTTTEAFF.

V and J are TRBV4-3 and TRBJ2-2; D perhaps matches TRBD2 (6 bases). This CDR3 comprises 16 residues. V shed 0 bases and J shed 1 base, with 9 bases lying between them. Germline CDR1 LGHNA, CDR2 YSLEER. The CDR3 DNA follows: TGCGCCAGCAGCCAAGACCTAGCGAAGAACACCGGGGAGCTGTTTTTT. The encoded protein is CASSQDLAKNTGELFF.